This is a list of T cell receptor beta chains from one sample in a study of T cells after yellow fever vaccination. Each CDR3 protein is one row after TCRdb ran MiXCR on the 5' RACE reads. The table records 100,000 to 150,000 distinct CDR3 sequences, 8.9% of them present only once. This sample comprised CD8+ T cells sorted from PBMCs, obtained on the day of the yellow fever booster vaccination. The receptors were gathered from a young man who received the YFV17D yellow fever vaccine. The conserved cysteine and the conserved F or W are not part of the CDR3 here.

TRBV7-6	TRBJ2-2	ASSFNPDRGHTGELF
TRBV10-3	TRBJ1-2	AISESSLTQKANYGYT
TRBV7-9	TRBJ2-5	ASSAHSSDETQY
TRBV7-9	TRBJ2-2	ASSQTGSKNTGELF
TRBV9	TRBJ1-5	ASSPEPLELSSNQPQH
TRBV11-2	TRBJ2-3	ASSERPGTTSTDTQY
TRBV5-1	TRBJ2-5	ASSLVQMGETQY
TRBV4-1	TRBJ1-5	ASSPTQGYSNQPQH
TRBV29-1	TRBJ2-5	SVEPLAGGPIETQY
TRBV7-9	TRBJ1-3	ASSRVQGYGNTIY
TRBV12-3/TRBV12-4	TRBJ1-2	ASSNIVGPAGYGYT
TRBV6-5	TRBJ2-3	ASGGTSGYGSTDTQY
TRBV9	TRBJ1-3	ASSADRGLGNTIY
TRBV5-1	TRBJ2-3	ASSRGQGIIDTQY
TRBV6-1	TRBJ2-1	ASSGDPGQGSDEQF
TRBV20-1	TRBJ2-3	SARRSEEDTQY
TRBV5-1	TRBJ2-3	ASSLDSPRDTQY